A single sample gave rise to the 15 T cell receptor beta chains below, sequenced in a study of blood T cells in healthy people across ages (dated by TCRdb to 2015 to 2017). Library preparation used 5' RACE. Instrument used: Illumina HiSeq 2500. A second about 7 to 11 cycle PCR used a sample-barcoded 5' primer and a J-beta primer mix. TCRdb itself trimmed the public reads at Q25 with fastp, ran MiXCR and retained productive beta chains. Rows are combined by CDR3 protein, so each entry shows the most common genes and DNA. The sample table contains approximately 1.5 million distinct CDR3 sequences; only one count was recorded for under 55% of them. The top ten hold just over 4% of the sample. Sequenced sample: blood. These receptor sequences come from a woman aged 18-29 years in good health.

This chain connects TRBV14 to TRBJ2-7; possibly TRBD1 for D (5 bases). Germline CDR1 SGHDN, CDR2 FVKESK. V was pared by 4 bases and J by 2 bases, with 12 bases between. The CDR3 length is 14 residues. This CDR3 reads CASSRIDRTYEQYF. CDR3 nucleotide sequence: TGTGCCAGCAGCCGCATCGACAGAACCTACGAGCAGTACTTC.

Here the CDR3 reads CSVAGTGSEAFF. Here the CDR3 DNA reads TGCAGCGTGGCCGGGACAGGGTCTGAAGCTTTCTTT. The J gene is TRBJ1-1, the V gene TRBV29-1; 9 nucleotides match TRBD1. The CDR3 is 12 amino acids. Germline trimming cut 6 bases from V and 6 bases from J; bases unmatched to any gene: 5. Germline V gene lookup returns CDR1 SQVTM and CDR2 ANQGSEA.

This chain joins TRBV5-1 and TRBJ2-1; 7 bases are a match to TRBD2. V was clipped by 5 bases and J by 8 bases; unmatched bases: 13. This CDR3 region has 15 residues. Germline CDR1 is SGHRS and CDR2 is YFSETQ. The CDR3 nucleotides read TGCGCCAGCAGAGCCGTGACTAGCTCGCGGGATGAGCAGTTCTTC. It specifies CASRAVTSSRDEQFF.

This clonotype was detected only a few times. V gene TRBV29-1 combines with J gene TRBJ2-4; D is possibly TRBD2 (6 bases). The closer fit of TRBJ2-7 to the DNA end suggests the J call may be wrong. Germline values: CDR1 SQVTM, CDR2 ANQGSEA. The CDR3 extends over 14 amino acids. CDR3 in amino acids: CSVEDGAGSAEQYF. DNA of the CDR3: TGCAGCGTTGAAGATGGAGCGGGTTCCGCCGAGCAGTACTTC.

V usage is TRBV9 and J usage is TRBJ2-1, with TRBD2 identical over 8 bases. The CDR3 loop spans 16 amino acids. Germline values: CDR1 SGDLS, CDR2 YYNGEE. The junction had 18 bases not matched to a gene; V was cut back by 6 bases and J by 10 bases. The chain's CDR3 is CASNTRASGSSGEQFF. CDR3 nucleotides: TGTGCCAGCAACACGCGGGCTAGCGGGTCCTCCGGGGAGCAGTTCTTC.

This rearrangement joins TRBV12-3 or TRBV12-4 to TRBJ1-1, with unresolved D. This CDR3 spans 13 amino acids. The ends were cut back, 6 bases at V and 1 base at J, with 9 bases in the middle. This CDR3 reads CASRGLGNTEAFF. For the CDR3, the DNA is TGTGCCAGCAGGGGCCTTGGGAACACTGAAGCTTTCTTT.

With regard to this clonotype: Just one base apart from a much larger clone, this may be a read error. The rearrangement uses TRBV7-2 and TRBJ2-5, with D possibly TRBD2 on 5 matching bases. Germline CDR1 SGHTA, CDR2 FQGNSA. This CDR3 is built from 14 residues. V gave up 1 base and J gave up 11 bases, with 17 bases separating them. The CDR3, as DNA: TGTGCCAGCAGCTTAGTCCTAGGAGGTACTGAGCAGTACTTC. It translates to CASSLVLGGTEQYF.

The chain uses TRBV11-2 and TRBJ2-1, with 11 nucleotides matching TRBD1. CDR1 SGHAT and CDR2 FQNNGV come from the germline V gene. V dropped 5 bases and J dropped 1; count of bases not matched to a gene: 19. The CDR3 extends over 21 amino acids. DNA for the CDR3: TGTGCCAGCAGCCTACCTAGGGGACAGGGGGAGAAGGTTCCTTCCTACAATGAGCAGTTCTTC. Protein: CASSLPRGQGEKVPSYNEQFF.

This clonotype has only one observation. The chain links TRBV6-6 to TRBJ1-1; D remains unclear. There are 12 residues in the CDR3. V gave up 2 bases and J gave up 7 bases, with 8 bases separating them. Germline V gene lookup returns CDR1 MNHNY and CDR2 SVGAGI (reference sequence). DNA for the CDR3: TGTGCCAGCAGTTACCCTCCGGATGAAGCTTTCTTT. Encoded protein: CASSYPPDEAFF.

This clonotype was counted between two and nine times. The chain uses TRBV7-2 and TRBJ2-6, with D perhaps being TRBD1 or TRBD2 (5 bases each). The V and J ends lost 4 bases and 0 bases respectively, with 10 bases between them. Germline loops: CDR1 SGHTA, CDR2 FQGNSA. This CDR3 is built from 16 residues. The CDR3 sequence is CASSSWGTSGANVLTF. The CDR3 nucleotides are TGTGCCAGCAGCTCCTGGGGGACCTCTGGGGCCAACGTCCTGACTTTC.

This sequence joins TRBV10-3 and TRBJ2-7, with TRBD2 identical over 13 bases. Germline CDR1 reads ENHRY; CDR2 reads SYGVKD. V gave up 11 bases and J gave up 7 bases; unmatched junction bases: 5. CDR3 length equals 12 residues. The CDR3, as DNA: TGTGCCTCCGGGACTAGCGGGGAAGAGCAGTACTTC. Translating it yields CASGTSGEEQYF.

The chain combines TRBV7-2 with TRBJ2-7; TRBD2 is a possible D gene (6 bases). The CDR3 sequence is 14 residues long. The ends were cut back, 8 bases at V and 4 bases at J, with 18 bases in the middle. The V gene's germline CDR1 is SGHTA and CDR2 FQGNSA. The CDR3 loop is CASSFRTGEYEQYF. The CDR3 DNA sequence: TGTGCCAGCTCCTTTAGGACGGGAGAATACGAGCAGTACTTC.

The genes are TRBV12-3 or TRBV12-4 and TRBJ1-3; 7 bases fit TRBD1. V was pared by 4 bases and J by 0 bases, with 15 bases of the junction left unmatched. This CDR3 spans 19 amino acids. The CDR3 coding sequence is TGTGCCAGCAGTTCCACAGGGGCCCTCGCCTTTTTCTCTGGAAACACCATATATTTT. Translated: CASSSTGALAFFSGNTIYF.

V and J are TRBV5-1 and TRBJ1-5, with a possible D match to TRBD1 (6 bases). The V end was cut by 1 base, the J end by 11 bases, with 22 bases between. Germline values: CDR1 SGHRS, CDR2 YFSETQ. The CDR3 covers 16 residues. CDR3 sequence (DNA): TGCGCCAGCAGCTTGAGTACAGGGATGGGGCAATCAGCCCAGCATTTT. Residues: CASSLSTGMGQSAQHF.

The CDR3 DNA is TGCGCCAGCAGCCAAGTGGTAGGGGGGCGGTATTCTGGCTACACCTTC. Translating it yields CASSQVVGGRYSGYTF. V usage is TRBV4-3 and J usage is TRBJ1-2; D perhaps matches TRBD1 (6 bases). This CDR3 is 16 amino acids long. V was trimmed by 1 base and J by 7 bases, leaving 19 bases between them. The germline CDR1 and CDR2 sequences are LGHNA and YSLEER.